Sequencing of this T cell receptor beta chain was carried out in a study of blood T cell repertoires in COVID-19. Study background: Samples came from the United States, Italy and Spain, spanning acute and convalescent COVID-19. PBMCs, B-cell-depleted T cells, or T cells were the source of the cDNA or gDNA that made up the material.

Source study methods: Nucleated cell counts were estimated from reference gene primer amplification. Assay used: immunoSEQ multiplex PCR; TCRdb lists only in-frame clones, some missing. D and trimming come from the DNA, and the V and J calls and clone size come from that table. The sample lists roughly 500,000 clones, about 91% occurring once. The sequencing sample was made of peripheral blood. The clonotype was recovered from a man aged 18 to 30 with COVID-19, enrolled during active disease.

The CDR3 here is CASGVADNTDTQYF. The CDR3 DNA reads as TGTGCCAGCGGTGTGGCAGACAACACAGATACGCAGTATTTT. This chain uses TRBV7-2 with TRBJ2-3, with D hard to call. The CDR3 loop spans 14 amino acids. Trimming removed 8 bases from V and 2 bases from J, with 14 bases in between. Germline CDR1 reads SGHTA; CDR2 reads FQGNSA.